The clone carrying this T cell receptor (beta chain) has a count of ten or more. Its specificity is unknown. Orbital computed tomography, thyroid ultrasound, serum thyroxine and TRAb, and clinical symptoms together informed the diagnoses. These data are taken from a study of T cells in Graves' hyperthyroidism and ophthalmopathy. Study-wide results and limits: Stable hyperthyroidism and ophthalmopathy were separated using 13 V-J signatures.

The CDR3 regions of TCR beta were amplified from RNA transcripts. HTBI primers were the set used in a first-round RT-PCR of the TCR CDR3. Each CDR3 protein is one row after TCRdb ran MiXCR on the multiplex PCR reads. The sample contains approximately 600,000 distinct CDR3 sequences, roughly 20% of which appear only once. V shed 5 bases and J shed 4 bases, with 14 bases lying between them. Germline assignment: CDR1 SNHLY and CDR2 FYNNEI. The CDR3 runs to 14 residues. The sequenced material came from blood. V is TRBV2 and J is TRBJ1-2; no clear D. The TCR originated in a man aged 25-45 years with Graves' ophthalmopathy. CDR3 sequence reads: CASSMTFGGYGYTF. In DNA form, the CDR3 reads TGTGCCAGCAGTATGACCTTCGGAGGCTATGGCTACACCTTC.